A single sample is the source of the 29 T cell receptor beta chains below, sequenced in a study of T cell repertoires in cytomegalovirus infection. The antigens of these receptors remain unknown. From the reads, TCRdb called clonotypes with MiXCR, one entry per CDR3 protein. The table has some 940,000 distinct CDR3 sequences, less than 35% seen once. Here the sequenced sample was cultured CD8+ T cells from PBMCs, taken from culture after CMV antigen stimulation. The origin of the receptors is a human donor in good health (CMV status not recorded). Some clones in this sample may be carry-over from other donors' samples.

The gene calls are TRBV7-6 and TRBJ2-1; unclear D gene. V was shortened by 6 bases and J by 8 bases, with 14 bases between the two germline ends. Germline V gene lookup returns CDR1 SGHVS and CDR2 FNYEAQ. The CDR3 has 13 amino acids. CDR3 loop: CASRAIRADEQFF. For the CDR3, the DNA is TGTGCCAGCAGGGCAATCCGGGCCGATGAGCAGTTCTTC.

This clonotype was seen only a few times. The CDR3 region has the DNA TGTGCCAGTAGTATACTCCCCTCCGGGCCATGGAGCACCGGGGAGCTGTTTTTT. Translated, it gives CASSILPSGPWSTGELFF. This rearrangement joins TRBV19 to TRBJ2-2; no firm D call. The V gene's germline CDR1 is LNHDA and CDR2 SQIVND (reference sequence). V gave up 2 bases and J gave up 4 bases, with 20 bases separating them. The length of the CDR3 is 18 residues.

This clonotype showed up just a few times. This chain uses TRBV20-1 with TRBJ2-7; D remains unclear. Trimming left V 5 bases short and J 9 bases short, with 11 bases between. The CDR3 consists of 10 residues. Germline loops: CDR1 DFQATT, CDR2 SNEGSKA (reference sequence). CDR3 region: CSAGRDPQYV. Here the CDR3 DNA reads TGCAGTGCTGGGCGAGATCCGCAGTACGTC.

The genes are TRBV7-9 and TRBJ2-7; D is possibly TRBD1 (5 bases). Germline V CDR1 and CDR2: SEHNR, FQNEAQ (reference sequence). Trimming shortened V by 2 bases and J by 2 bases, and 10 bases separated the two germline ends. This CDR3 comprises 14 residues. The CDR3 region is CASSLLGATYEQYF. In DNA form, the CDR3 reads TGTGCCAGCAGCTTACTTGGGGCGACCTACGAGCAGTACTTC.

This chain joins TRBV4-1 and TRBJ2-2; D call uncertain. Deletions cut 1 base from V and 0 bases from J, with 6 bases between. The CDR3 is 15 residues long. Germline loops: CDR1 MGHRA, CDR2 YSYEKL. The CDR3 DNA follows: TGCGCCAGCAGCCAAGTCGACACGAACACCGGGGAGCTGTTTTTT. Translated: CASSQVDTNTGELFF.

This clonotype has ten or more counts. The chain couples TRBV4-1 to TRBJ1-1, with D tentatively TRBD1 (6 bases). V dropped 4 bases and J dropped 5 bases, with 17 bases sitting between them. CDR3 length: 15 amino acids. The germline gives CDR1 MGHRA, CDR2 YSYEKL. CDR3 sequence: CASSLQQGGGTEAFF. CDR3 nucleotide sequence: TGCGCCAGCAGCCTTCAACAGGGCGGAGGGACTGAAGCTTTCTTT.

This sequence joins TRBV12-3 or TRBV12-4 and TRBJ1-5; possibly TRBD1 for D (5 bases). Trimming stripped 4 bases from V and 7 bases from J, with 17 bases between. There are 15 residues in the CDR3. Here the CDR3 reads CASSSSSGDGQPQHF. CDR3 nucleotides: TGTGCCAGCAGTTCGTCGTCGGGGGACGGACAGCCCCAGCATTTT.

This clonotype was detected once. The chain is built from TRBV28 and TRBJ1-4; D remains unclear. Looked up from germline, CDR1 is MDHEN and CDR2 is SYDVKM. Deletions cut 5 bases from V and 10 bases from J, with 11 bases between. There are 12 residues in the CDR3. Here the CDR3 DNA reads TGTGCCAGCAGTCCCGTAGACGGAAAACTGTTTTTT. Amino acids: CASSPVDGKLFF.

The chain uses TRBV4-3 and TRBJ2-3, with D hard to call. The germline CDR1 and CDR2 sequences are LGHNA and YSLEER. The V end lost 0 bases, the J end lost 0 bases, and 10 bases lay between the germline ends. The CDR3 is 16 amino acids. The CDR3 reads CASSQERLPSTDTQYF. The CDR3 DNA is TGCGCCAGCAGCCAAGAGAGGCTTCCTAGCACAGATACGCAGTATTTT.

The genes are TRBV7-9 and TRBJ1-1; 10 bases are a match to TRBD1. The CDR3 is 16 amino acids. Germline trimming cut 5 bases from V and 1 base from J; bases unmatched to any gene: 7. Germline values: CDR1 SEHNR, CDR2 FQNEAQ (reference sequence). This CDR3 reads CASSNRDRGRNTEAFF. The CDR3 coding sequence is TGTGCCAGCAGCAACCGGGACAGGGGAAGGAACACTGAAGCTTTCTTT.

This clonotype was seen only once. The rearrangement uses TRBV7-4 and TRBJ2-3; 9 bases are a match to TRBD2. With 5 bases clipped from V and 3 bases from J, the junction kept 9 bases outside the gene matches. The length of the CDR3 is 16 residues. Per the germline V gene, CDR1 is SGHVT and CDR2 is SQSDAQ. CDR3 residues: CASSTQRGAGTDTQYF. Here the CDR3 DNA reads TGTGCCAGCAGCACTCAGCGGGGGGCCGGAACAGATACGCAGTATTTT.

The rearrangement links TRBV12-3 or TRBV12-4 to TRBJ1-1, with D possibly matching TRBD1 (6 bases). Trimming cost V 3 bases and J 8 bases, with 13 bases left between them. There are 13 residues in the CDR3. The CDR3 DNA sequence: TGTGCCAGCAGTTTGGGACAAGGCAACGAAGCTTTCTTT. Its protein product is CASSLGQGNEAFF.

This rearrangement joins TRBV27 to TRBJ2-7; 7 bases line up with TRBD1. Germline CDR1 and CDR2: MNHEY and SMNVEV (reference sequence). The V segment lost 5 bases and the J segment 2 bases; nucleotides outside the gene matches: 6. CDR3 length: 14 amino acids. The CDR3 coding sequence is TGTGCCAGCAGTCCGTGGACAGGAACCTACGAGCAGTACTTC. This codes for CASSPWTGTYEQYF.

This clonotype appeared a few times. The chain employs TRBV28 and TRBJ2-7; possibly TRBD1 for D (5 bases). Germline-derived CDR1 and CDR2 are MDHEN and SYDVKM. V lost 6 bases and J 2 bases, leaving 14 bases between the germline ends. The CDR3 totals 14 residues. The CDR3 DNA follows: TGTGCCAGCAGCCCCTCGACAGAAGCCTACGAGCAGTACGTC. Translation gives CASSPSTEAYEQYV.

This clonotype came up a few times. The rearrangement joins TRBV4-3 to TRBJ1-2; 8 nucleotides agree with TRBD1. With V trimmed by 2 bases and J by 4 bases, 6 bases remained unmatched. CDR1 and CDR2 (germline): LGHNA, YSLEER. The CDR3 is made up of 15 amino acids. The CDR3 is CASSQTGGSPYGYTF. CDR3 nucleotide sequence: TGCGCCAGCAGCCAAACAGGGGGATCCCCCTATGGCTACACCTTC.

The chain combines TRBV5-5 with TRBJ2-1, with 8 bases lining up with TRBD1. This CDR3 is built from 16 residues. Germline values: CDR1 SGHKS, CDR2 YYEKEE (reference sequence). The J segment lost 10 bases and the V segment lost 2 bases, leaving 14 bases of the junction unmatched. The chain's CDR3 is CASSFHTGQASREQFF. CDR3 coding DNA: TGTGCCAGCAGCTTCCACACGGGACAGGCCTCGAGGGAGCAGTTCTTC.

There are many counts of this clonotype. The junction shows a germline mismatch at one end, possibly a read error. This chain connects TRBV7-7 to TRBJ2-2; possible D gene TRBD2, 6 bases. Per the germline V gene, CDR1 is SSHAT and CDR2 is FNYEAQ (reference sequence). The length of the CDR3 is 13 residues. As DNA, the CDR3 is TGTGCTAGCAGCTTTGGGACTACCGGGGAGCTGTTTTTT. It codes for CASSFGTTGELFF.

CDR3 nucleotide sequence: TGTGCCAGCAGTTTCGCCCCCCTGGAGCAGTACTTC. Amino acids: CASSFAPLEQYF. The chain couples TRBV28 to TRBJ2-7; D unresolved. CDR1 is MDHEN and CDR2 is SYDVKM in the germline V gene. V was shortened by 3 bases and J by 7 bases, with 10 bases between the two germline ends. The CDR3 contains 12 residues.

The chain employs TRBV6-5 and TRBJ2-2; 7 bases line up with TRBD2. J gave up 3 bases and V 4 bases, and 8 bases lay outside the gene matches. Looked up from germline, CDR1 is MNHEY and CDR2 is SVGAGI. This CDR3 is 16 amino acids long. DNA of the CDR3: TGTGCCAGCAGTTCCTGGGAGGGAGGCTACACCGGGGAGCTGTTTTTT. Protein: CASSSWEGGYTGELFF.

The rearrangement joins TRBV12-3 or TRBV12-4 to TRBJ1-1, with unresolved D. This CDR3 has 13 amino acids. With 6 bases removed from V and 3 bases from J, the gap between germline ends came to 11 bases. The CDR3 loop is CASSLPFYTEAFF. In DNA form, the CDR3 reads TGTGCCAGCAGCTTACCTTTTTACACTGAAGCTTTCTTT.

This clonotype showed up many times. The junction does not match germline at one end; this may be a read error. The CDR3 loop reads CASSYYNLGTSGEEIQYF. Written as DNA, the CDR3 is TGTGCCAGCAGCTACTATAACCTGGGAACTAGCGGTGAAGAGATCCAGTACTTC. The chain uses TRBV7-6 and TRBJ2-5, with 8 bases identical to TRBD2. CDR3 length: 18 amino acids. Germline-derived CDR1 and CDR2 are SGHVS and FNYEAQ.

This chain uses TRBV4-1 with TRBJ1-1; D ambiguous. This CDR3 comprises 12 residues. Between the trimmed V and J ends, which lost 3 bases and 6 bases, there was a span of 8 bases. The germline CDR1 and CDR2 sequences are MGHRA and YSYEKL. CDR3 region: CASSHAGPEAFF. The CDR3 nucleotides read TGCGCCAGCAGCCATGCTGGACCTGAAGCTTTCTTT.

The rearrangement joins TRBV19 to TRBJ1-2, with D tentatively TRBD1 (5 bases). Looked up from germline, CDR1 is LNHDA and CDR2 is SQIVND (reference sequence). The V end lost 4 bases, the J end lost 1 base, and 13 bases lay between the germline ends. The CDR3 contains 15 residues. The CDR3 region has the DNA TGTGCCAGTAGTAAGACAGATTCCCATAACTATGGCTACACCTTC. Protein sequence: CASSKTDSHNYGYTF.

A few counts support this clonotype. V gene TRBV28 combines with J gene TRBJ1-5; tentatively, D is TRBD1 (5 bases). Germline V lookup: CDR1 MDHEN, CDR2 SYDVKM. The CDR3 consists of 15 residues. Trimming took off 6 bases at V and 6 bases at J, with 18 bases between the two ends. The CDR3 region is CASRAGLLRGQPQHF. CDR3 nucleotides: TGTGCCAGCAGGGCGGGCCTCTTAAGGGGTCAGCCCCAGCATTTT.

In the case of this clonotype: This may arise from a read error, as a much more abundant clone is one base away. The chain couples TRBV7-6 to TRBJ2-1, with D hard to call. The V gene's germline CDR1 is SGHVS and CDR2 FNYEAQ. CDR3 length equals 15 residues. The ends were cut back, 1 base at V and 2 bases at J, with 9 bases in the middle. CDR3 DNA sequence: TGTGCCAGCAGCTTAGGACATGGGACCTACAATGAGCAGTTCTTC. This codes for CASSLGHGTYNEQFF.

The chain joins TRBV7-3 to TRBJ2-1; TRBD2 agrees at 12 bases. Losses at the gene ends were 5 bases for V and 7 bases for J; bases not matched to a gene: 9. Germline CDR1 is SGHTA and CDR2 is FQGTGA. CDR3 size: 16 residues. The DNA of the CDR3 is TGTGCCAGCAGCCCCCCGACTAGCGGGGGAAGGAATGAGCAGTTCTTC. Encoded protein: CASSPPTSGGRNEQFF.

This chain uses TRBV6-2 or TRBV6-3 with TRBJ1-5; weak D call: TRBD1 (5 bases). The germline gives CDR1 MNHEY, CDR2 SVGEGT. Deletions cut 0 bases from V and 7 bases from J, with 16 bases between. The CDR3 has 16 residues. CDR3 residues: CASSYSIGKGYQPQHF. The CDR3 nucleotides are TGTGCCAGCAGTTACTCGATAGGTAAGGGGTACCAGCCCCAGCATTTT.

This clonotype was observed at least ten times. The rearrangement joins TRBV7-2 to TRBJ1-4; no definite D call. Germline loops: CDR1 SGHTA, CDR2 FQGNSA. The V gene lost 7 bases and the J gene lost 0 bases, with 12 bases spanning the gap. This CDR3 is built from 15 residues. CDR3 loop: CASTVYGSTNEKLFF. The CDR3 coding sequence is TGTGCCAGCACCGTCTATGGTTCAACTAATGAAAAACTGTTTTTT.

This clonotype was seen a single time. This chain links TRBV12-5 with TRBJ2-2; unclear D gene. Trimming cost V 0 bases and J 0 bases, with 11 bases left between them. This CDR3 is built from 17 residues. The germline gives CDR1 LGHNT, CDR2 FRNRAP. CDR3 coding DNA: TGTGCTAGTGGTTTGGTACTTACCCGACCGAACACCGGGGAGCTGTTTTTT. It codes for CASGLVLTRPNTGELFF.